This paragraph covers one T cell receptor beta chain sequence. The sample belongs to a study of shared clonotypes between healthy human individuals. CDR3 length equals 14 residues. V lost 6 bases to trimming and J lost 3 bases; unmatched junction nucleotides: 5. Looked up from germline, CDR1 is MNHEY and CDR2 is SVGAGI. The authors' processing: ImmunoSEQ junction-only sequences lacked quality scores, so their filtering differed. The table came from immunoSEQ multiplex PCR; TCRdb's copy has only in-frame clones and leaves some out. V, J and clone size are those of that table, while D and trimming were read from the DNA. The sample records under 600,000 clones, less than 98% being singletons.

Sequences were obtained from naive CD4+ T cells sorted from blood. The subset denotes: CD45RA+ positively selected. The V call is TRBV6-5, the J call TRBJ2-7, with 10 bases matching TRBD2. This receptor was obtained from a woman in her 30s in good health. The CDR3 spells CASRSSGSLYEQYF. In DNA, the CDR3 is TGTGCCAGCAGGTCTAGCGGGAGTCTCTACGAGCAGTACTTC.